This entry describes one TCR beta chain. The antigen remains undetermined. This sample was included in a study of OX40 agonist ivuxolimab in advanced cancers. Looking at the study overall: Ivuxolimab doses were 0.01, 0.1, 0.3, 1.5, 3 or 10 mg/kg every 2 weeks.

This CDR3 is 12 amino acids long. In germline, CDR1 is MDHEN, CDR2 SYDVKM. J lost 4 bases, V lost 8 bases, and 2 bases had no gene match. Findings and limits, study-wide: Normalized expansion of T-cell clones was also low for some nonresponders. Expanded clones were, on average, more numerous among CD8+ T cells than CD4+.

Measured with immunoSEQ multiplex PCR; TCRdb has only the in-frame clones, and not every one. This table has under 25,000 clones, roughly 80% appearing once. On cycle 4 day 1 and cycle 7 day 1, as well as at baseline, blood was sampled. The sample here was CD4+ or CD8+ T cells sorted from blood, taken in a trial of the OX40 agonist ivuxolimab. This clonotype originated in an adult with an advanced solid tumor such as melanoma, head and neck, liver or kidney cancer. V gene TRBV28 combines with J gene TRBJ2-5, with 9 nucleotides matching TRBD1. The CDR3 DNA is TGTGCCAGCCTGACAGGGGGAGAGACCCAGTACTTC. This codes for CASLTGGETQYF.